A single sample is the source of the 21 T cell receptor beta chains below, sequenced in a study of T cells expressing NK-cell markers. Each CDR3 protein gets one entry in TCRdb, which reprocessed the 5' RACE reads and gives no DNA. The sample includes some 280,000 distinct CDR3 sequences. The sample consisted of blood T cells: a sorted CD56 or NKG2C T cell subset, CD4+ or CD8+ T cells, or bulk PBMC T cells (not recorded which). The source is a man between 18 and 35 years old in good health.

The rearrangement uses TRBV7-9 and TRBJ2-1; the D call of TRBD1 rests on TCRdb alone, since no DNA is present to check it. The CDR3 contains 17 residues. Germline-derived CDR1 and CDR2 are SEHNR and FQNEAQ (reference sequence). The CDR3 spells CASSLASGTGNSNEQFF.

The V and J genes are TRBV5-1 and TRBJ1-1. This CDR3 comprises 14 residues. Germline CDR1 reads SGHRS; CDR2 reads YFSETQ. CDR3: CASSLGRQWAEAFF.

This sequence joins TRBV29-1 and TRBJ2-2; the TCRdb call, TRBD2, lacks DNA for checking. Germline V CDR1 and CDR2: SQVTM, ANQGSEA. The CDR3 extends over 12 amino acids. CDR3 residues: CSGWTSGGELFF.

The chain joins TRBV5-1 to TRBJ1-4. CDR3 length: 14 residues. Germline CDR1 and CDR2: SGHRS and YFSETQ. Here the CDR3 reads CASSYVGSNEKLFF.

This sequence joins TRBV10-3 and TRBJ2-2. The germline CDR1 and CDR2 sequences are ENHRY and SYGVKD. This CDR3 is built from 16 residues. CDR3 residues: CAISDRLAWDTGELFF.

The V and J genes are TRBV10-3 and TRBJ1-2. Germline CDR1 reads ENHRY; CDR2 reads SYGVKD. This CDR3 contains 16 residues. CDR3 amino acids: CAISNPVGSTNYGYTF.

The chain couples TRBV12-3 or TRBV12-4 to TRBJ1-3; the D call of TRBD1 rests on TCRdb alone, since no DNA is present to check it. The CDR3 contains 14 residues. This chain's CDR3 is CASSSGPGPDTIYF.

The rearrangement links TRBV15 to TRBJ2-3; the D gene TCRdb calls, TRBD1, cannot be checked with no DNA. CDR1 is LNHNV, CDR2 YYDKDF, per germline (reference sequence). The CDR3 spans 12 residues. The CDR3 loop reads CATSNGGTEEYF.

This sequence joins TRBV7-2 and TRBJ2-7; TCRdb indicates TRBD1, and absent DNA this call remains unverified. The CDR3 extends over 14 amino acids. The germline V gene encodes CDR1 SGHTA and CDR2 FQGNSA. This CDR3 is CASSLDRDNDEQYF.

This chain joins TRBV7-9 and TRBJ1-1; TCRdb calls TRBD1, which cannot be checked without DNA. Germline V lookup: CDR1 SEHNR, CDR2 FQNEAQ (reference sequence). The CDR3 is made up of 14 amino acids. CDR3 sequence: CASSLGQEITEAFF.

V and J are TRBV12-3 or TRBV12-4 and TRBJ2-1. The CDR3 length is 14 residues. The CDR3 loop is CASSSSFTYNEQFF.

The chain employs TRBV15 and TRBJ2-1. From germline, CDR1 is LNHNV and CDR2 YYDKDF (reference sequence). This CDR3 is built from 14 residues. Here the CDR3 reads CATSRDLKSNEQFF.

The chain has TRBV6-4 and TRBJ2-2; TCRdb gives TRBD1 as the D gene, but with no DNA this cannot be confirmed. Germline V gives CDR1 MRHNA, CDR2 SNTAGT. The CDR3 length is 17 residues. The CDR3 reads CASRKRGTGSNTGELFF.

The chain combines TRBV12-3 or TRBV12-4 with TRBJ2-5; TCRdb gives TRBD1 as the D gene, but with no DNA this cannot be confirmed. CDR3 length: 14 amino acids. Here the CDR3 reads CASSFSRVKETQYF.

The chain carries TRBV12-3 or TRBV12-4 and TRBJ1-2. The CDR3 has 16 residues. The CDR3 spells CASSLVILRGSYGYTF.

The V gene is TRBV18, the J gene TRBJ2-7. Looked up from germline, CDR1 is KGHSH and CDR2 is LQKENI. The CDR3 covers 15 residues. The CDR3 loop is CASSPPSRSSYEQYF.

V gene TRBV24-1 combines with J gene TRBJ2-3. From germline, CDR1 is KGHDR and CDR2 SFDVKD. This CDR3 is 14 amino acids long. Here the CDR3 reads CATSDFRGADTQYF.

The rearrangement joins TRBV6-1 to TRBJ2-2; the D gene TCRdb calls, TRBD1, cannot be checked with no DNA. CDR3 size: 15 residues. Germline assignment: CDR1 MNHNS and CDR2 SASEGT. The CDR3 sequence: CASSVDRLNTGELFF.

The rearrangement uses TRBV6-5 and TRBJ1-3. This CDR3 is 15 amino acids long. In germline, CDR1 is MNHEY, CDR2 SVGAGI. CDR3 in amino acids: CASSYSEGGGNTIYF.

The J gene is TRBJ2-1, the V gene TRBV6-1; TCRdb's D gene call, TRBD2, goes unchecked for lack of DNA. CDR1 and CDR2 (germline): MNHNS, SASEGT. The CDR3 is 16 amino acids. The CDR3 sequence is CASSEALAGVNNEQFF.

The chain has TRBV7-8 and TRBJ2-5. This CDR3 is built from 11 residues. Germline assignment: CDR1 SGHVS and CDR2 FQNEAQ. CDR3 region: CASASQETQYF.